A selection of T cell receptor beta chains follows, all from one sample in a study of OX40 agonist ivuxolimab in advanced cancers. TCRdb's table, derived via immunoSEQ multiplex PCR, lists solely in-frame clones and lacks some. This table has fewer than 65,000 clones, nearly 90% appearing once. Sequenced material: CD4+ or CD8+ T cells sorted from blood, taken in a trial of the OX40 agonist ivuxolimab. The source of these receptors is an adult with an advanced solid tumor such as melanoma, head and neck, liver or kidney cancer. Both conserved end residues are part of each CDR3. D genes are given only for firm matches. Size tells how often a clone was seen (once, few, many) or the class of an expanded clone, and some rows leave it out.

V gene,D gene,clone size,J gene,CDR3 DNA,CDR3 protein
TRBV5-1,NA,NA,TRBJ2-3,TGCGCCAGCAGCCTAAGAACAGGGCGCACAGATACGCAGTATTTT,CASSLRTGRTDTQYF
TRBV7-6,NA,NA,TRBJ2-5,TGTGCCAGCAGCTCCGGGGCTAGGGTTGAGACCCAGTACTTC,CASSSGARVETQYF
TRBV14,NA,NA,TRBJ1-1,TGTGCCAGCAGCCAAGATCACTCCTCTTCGGGAGCTGAAGCTTTCTTT,CASSQDHSSSGAEAFF
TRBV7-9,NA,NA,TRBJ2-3,TGTGCCAGCAGCCCCCGACAGAGCACAGATACGCAGTATTTT,CASSPRQSTDTQYF
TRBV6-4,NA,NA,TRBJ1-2,TGTGCCAGCAGTGACCAGTCCAACTATGGCTACACCTTC,CASSDQSNYGYTF
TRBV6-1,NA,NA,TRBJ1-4,TGTGCCAGCAGTACCCGGGACATCCAAGAAAAACTGTTTTTT,CASSTRDIQEKLFF
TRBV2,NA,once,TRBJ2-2,TGTGCCAGCAGTGAATGGCAGGGGAGGAACGGGGAGCTGTTTTTT,CASSEWQGRNGELFF
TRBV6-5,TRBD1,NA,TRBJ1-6,TGTGCCAGCAGGGACAGGAGCTCCTATAATTCACCCCTCCACTTT,CASRDRSSYNSPLHF
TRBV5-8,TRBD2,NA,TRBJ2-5,TGTGCCAGCAGCTTGCGCGGGGGGGCCGCGGGGACCCAGTACTTC,CASSLRGGAAGTQYF
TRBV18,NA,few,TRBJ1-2,TGTGCCAGCTCACCCTACAGGGAAGGGGATGGCTACACCTTC,CASSPYREGDGYTF
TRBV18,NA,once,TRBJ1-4,TGTGCCAGCTCACCAGCAGGGTTGGGGGAAAAACTGTTTTTT,CASSPAGLGEKLFF
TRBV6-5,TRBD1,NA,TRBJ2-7,TGTGCCAGCAGTTACGCGTCCGGGACAGGGGTCTACGAGCAGTACTTC,CASSYASGTGVYEQYF
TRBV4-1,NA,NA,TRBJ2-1,TGCGCCAGCAGCCACCCGACTAGAAGGGTCGATGAGCAGTTCTTC,CASSHPTRRVDEQFF
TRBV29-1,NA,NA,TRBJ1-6,TGCAGCGCCGGCGACAGCGATAATTCACCCCTCCACTTT,CSAGDSDNSPLHF
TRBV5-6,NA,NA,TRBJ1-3,TGTGCCAGCAGCTTGGGTGGGGCTAAGTTTGGAAACACCATATATTTT,CASSLGGAKFGNTIYF
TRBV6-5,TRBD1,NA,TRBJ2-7,TGTGCCAGCAGCTCCGGGACAGTCAACTCCTACGAGCAGTACTTC,CASSSGTVNSYEQYF
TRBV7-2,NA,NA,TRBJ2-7,TGTGCCAGCAGCTTAGGGTCCTTCTCCTACGAGCAGTACTTC,CASSLGSFSYEQYF
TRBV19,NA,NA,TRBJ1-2,TGTGCCAGTAGTATGAGGGAGAACTATGGCTACACCTTC,CASSMRENYGYTF
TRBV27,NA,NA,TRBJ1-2,TGTGCCAGCAGTTATTCAGCATCCTATGGCTACACCTTC,CASSYSASYGYTF
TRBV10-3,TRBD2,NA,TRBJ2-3,TGTGCCATCAGTGGGACTAGCGGGGGCACAGATACGCAGTATTTT,CAISGTSGGTDTQYF
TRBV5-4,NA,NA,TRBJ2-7,TGTGCCAGCAGCGCTCAGGGGACACTCTCCTACGAGCAGTACTTC,CASSAQGTLSYEQYF
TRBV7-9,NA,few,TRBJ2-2,TGTGCCAGCACTGCCCCCCTCGGGGAGCTGTTTTTT,CASTAPLGELFF
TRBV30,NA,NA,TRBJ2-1,TGTGCCTGGAGTGTACAGGCGGCTAGTTATAATGAGCAGTTCTTC,CAWSVQAASYNEQFF
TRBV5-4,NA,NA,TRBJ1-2,TGTGCCAGCAGCCAATCCCTAACAGGGAACTATGGCTACACCTTC,CASSQSLTGNYGYTF
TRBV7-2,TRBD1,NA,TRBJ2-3,TGTGCCAGCAGCGACCCGGGACAGGTATCAGATACGCAGTATTTT,CASSDPGQVSDTQYF
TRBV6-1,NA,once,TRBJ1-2,TGTGCCAGCAGTGAAGCGGGACACTATGGCTACACCTTC,CASSEAGHYGYTF
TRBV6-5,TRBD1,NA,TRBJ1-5,TGTGCCAGCAGTGTCGACAGGGCCCGCAATCAGCCCCAGCATTTT,CASSVDRARNQPQHF
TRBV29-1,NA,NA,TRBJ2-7,TGCAGCGTAAAACCGGGACGAGAGTCCTACGAGCAGTACTTC,CSVKPGRESYEQYF
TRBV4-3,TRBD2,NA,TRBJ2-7,TGCGCCAGCAGCCAAGATTGGGCGGGGGAGATCTACGAGCAGTACTTC,CASSQDWAGEIYEQYF
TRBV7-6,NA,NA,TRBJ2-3,TGTGCCAGCAGCGGGCTGGCAACCAGCACAGATACGCAGTATTTT,CASSGLATSTDTQYF
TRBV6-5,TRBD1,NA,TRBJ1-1,TGTGCCAGCAGTAGCGCGGGACAGGGGGGCGCTGAAGCTTTCTTT,CASSSAGQGGAEAFF
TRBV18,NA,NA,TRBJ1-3,TGTGCCAGCTCACCACCATCAGGATCCGGAAACACCATATATTTT,CASSPPSGSGNTIYF
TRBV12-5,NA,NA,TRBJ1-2,TGTGCTAGTGGCCCACCCATCGGCGAGGGCTACACCTTC,CASGPPIGEGYTF
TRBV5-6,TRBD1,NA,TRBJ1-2,TGTGCCAGCACTCGAAGGACAGGGGTCGGGTATGGCTACACCTTC,CASTRRTGVGYGYTF
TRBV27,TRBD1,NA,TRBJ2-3,TGTGCCAGTTCGGACAGGGGCACAGATACGCAGTATTTT,CASSDRGTDTQYF
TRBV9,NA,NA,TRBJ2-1,TGTGCCAGCAGCGTAAGTACGGCAGGGCCTATTGGTGAGCAGTTCTTC,CASSVSTAGPIGEQFF
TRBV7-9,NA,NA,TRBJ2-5,TGTGCCAGCAGCATTGGGTCGATTCAGACCCAGTACTTC,CASSIGSIQTQYF
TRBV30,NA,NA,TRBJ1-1,TGTGCCTGGAGCGGGACACCTAACACTGAAGCTTTCTTT,CAWSGTPNTEAFF
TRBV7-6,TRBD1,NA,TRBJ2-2,TGTGCCAGCAGTTCGACAGGGGCGCCTAACACCGGGGAGCTGTTTTTT,CASSSTGAPNTGELFF
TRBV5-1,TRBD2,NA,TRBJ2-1,TGCGCCAGCTCCACAGGGATCAGGGGGACTAGCGGGGGGATATACGAGCAGTTCTTC,CASSTGIRGTSGGIYEQFF
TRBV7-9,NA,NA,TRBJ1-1,TGTGCCAGCAGCCCCGGAGGGAACACTGAAGCTTTCTTT,CASSPGGNTEAFF
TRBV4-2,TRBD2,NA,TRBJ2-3,TGTGCCAGCAGCCCCCGATCGCTAGCGGGGGGGGCAGATACGCAGTATTTT,CASSPRSLAGGADTQYF
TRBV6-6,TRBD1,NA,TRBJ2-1,TGTGCCAGCACAACCACAGGGGGACGCGGCAATGAGCAGTTCTTC,CASTTTGGRGNEQFF
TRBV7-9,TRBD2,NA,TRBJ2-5,TGTGCCAGCAGCTTCCAGCTGGGGGGGATAAAGACCCAGTACTTC,CASSFQLGGIKTQYF
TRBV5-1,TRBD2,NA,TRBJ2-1,TGCGCCAGCAGCTTGGCCGGGGAGGGCCGGTACAATGAGCAGTTCTTC,CASSLAGEGRYNEQFF
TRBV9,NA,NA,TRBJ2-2,TGTGCCAGCAGCGTAGCTACGAGGGGGTTCACCGGGGAGCTGTTTTTT,CASSVATRGFTGELFF
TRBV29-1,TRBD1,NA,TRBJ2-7,TGCAGCGTTGTAGGTCGGGGACAGGGAGACTACGAGCAGTACTTC,CSVVGRGQGDYEQYF
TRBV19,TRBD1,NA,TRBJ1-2,TGTGCCAGTAGTTTCCGAACACAGGGGTCTAACTATGGCTACACCTTC,CASSFRTQGSNYGYTF
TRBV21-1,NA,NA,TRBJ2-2,TGTGCCAGCAGCAAGGACAGGGGGGGAACCGGGGAGCTGTTTTTT,CASSKDRGGTGELFF